A single sample gave rise to the 21 T cell receptor beta chains below, sequenced in a study of blood T cell repertoires in COVID-19. Sequenced by immunoSEQ multiplex PCR; TCRdb stores in-frame clones only, minus some. This repertoire shows roughly 410,000 clones, 70% to 90% found once; its top ten account for over 2%. Sequencing was done on a sample of peripheral blood. The receptor set was obtained from a woman aged 55-69 years with COVID-19, enrolled during active disease.

This clone was picked up one time. The rearrangement links TRBV28 to TRBJ2-7, with D possibly TRBD2 on 7 matching bases. CDR1 and CDR2 from the germline V gene are MDHEN and SYDVKM. With 10 bases removed from V and 1 base from J, the gap between germline ends came to 14 bases. CDR3 size: 13 residues. CDR3: CAILGGGSYEQYF. The CDR3, as DNA: TGTGCCATCCTAGGGGGGGGTTCCTACGAGCAGTACTTC. The whole variable domain, filled in from reference TRBV28 and TRBJ2-7, reads DVKVTQSSRYLVKRTGEKVFLECVQDMDHENMFWYRQDPGLGLRLIYFSYDVKMKEKGDIPEGYSVSREKKERFSLILESASTNQTSMYLCAILGGGSYEQYFGPGTRLTVT.

The V and J genes are TRBV12-5 and TRBJ1-3; D not resolved. Trimming took off 4 bases at V and 0 bases at J, with 7 bases between the two ends. The germline V gene has CDR1 LGHNT and CDR2 FRNRAP. This CDR3 region has 14 residues. DNA for the CDR3: TGTGCTAGTGGTTCCGGGAACTCTGGAAACACCATATATTTT. This gives the protein CASGSGNSGNTIYF.

The chain has TRBV15 and TRBJ1-1; tentative D call: TRBD1 (6 bases). Germline V gene data show CDR1 as LNHNV and CDR2 as YYDKDF (reference sequence). V lost 0 bases to trimming and J lost 3 bases, with 8 bases between them. There are 14 residues in the CDR3. The DNA for the CDR3 is TGTGCCACCAGCAGAGATCAGGGGTACACTGAAGCTTTCTTT. Translating gives CATSRDQGYTEAFF.

The gene calls are TRBV7-2 and TRBJ1-1; no reliable D call. V dropped 7 bases and J dropped 1 base, with 13 bases sitting between them. Germline CDR1 is SGHTA and CDR2 is FQGNSA. The CDR3 has 14 amino acids. CDR3 sequence: CASTLRSPNTEAFF. CDR3 nucleotides: TGTGCCAGCACCCTACGCTCCCCGAACACTGAAGCTTTCTTT.

This chain uses TRBV9 with TRBJ1-1; D unclear. This CDR3 is 14 amino acids long. Between the trimmed V and J ends, which lost 0 bases and 1 base, there was a span of 7 bases. The germline V gene has CDR1 SGDLS and CDR2 YYNGEE. CDR3 amino acids: CASSVGARNTEAFF. In nucleotides, the CDR3 is TGTGCCAGCAGCGTAGGTGCCAGGAACACTGAAGCTTTCTTT.

J is TRBJ1-1 and V is TRBV6-6; 8 bases align to TRBD1. Looked up from germline, CDR1 is MNHNY and CDR2 is SVGAGI (reference sequence). The CDR3 covers 15 residues. V lost 6 bases, J lost 8 bases, and 14 bases stayed unmatched. The CDR3 region has the DNA TGTGCCAGCAGACGAACGATACAGGGGGTAACCGAAGCTTTCTTT. Translation gives CASRRTIQGVTEAFF.

The V call is TRBV7-8, the J call TRBJ2-1; weak D call: TRBD1 (5 bases). V was cut by 5 bases and J by 0 bases, with 17 bases left in between. The CDR3 is 17 amino acids. Germline assignment: CDR1 SGHVS and CDR2 FQNEAQ. In DNA, the CDR3 is TGTGCCAGCAGCCTGAGTATAGACAGCTACTCCTACAATGAGCAGTTCTTC. Protein: CASSLSIDSYSYNEQFF.

This rearrangement joins TRBV2 to TRBJ2-3, with TRBD2 matching 9 bases. V lost 7 bases and J lost 4; bases outside the gene matches: 12. Germline V gives CDR1 SNHLY, CDR2 FYNNEI. This CDR3 spans 16 amino acids. The CDR3 is CASMVVSGGKADTQYF. The CDR3 nucleotides read TGTGCCAGCATGGTAGTTAGCGGGGGAAAGGCAGATACGCAGTATTTT.

The CDR3 DNA reads TGCGCCAGCAGCTTGACTGGACTAGAAACCGGGGAGCTGTTTTTT. The encoded protein is CASSLTGLETGELFF. The chain combines TRBV5-1 with TRBJ2-2, with 7 bases identical to TRBD2. With V trimmed by 1 base and J by 5 bases, 5 bases remained unmatched. CDR3 length equals 15 residues. Germline CDR1 is SGHRS and CDR2 is YFSETQ.

This chain uses TRBV9 with TRBJ2-7, with D possibly matching TRBD1 (5 bases). Trimming took 4 bases from V and 0 from J, leaving 11 bases between them. The CDR3 has 14 residues. CDR1 SGDLS and CDR2 YYNGEE come from the germline V gene. Written as DNA, the CDR3 is TGTGCCAGCAGCCTCTCAGGGATCTCCTACGAGCAGTACTTC. Translating it yields CASSLSGISYEQYF.

V and J are TRBV9 and TRBJ2-1; TRBD1 aligns across 11 bases. CDR1 is SGDLS, CDR2 YYNGEE, per germline. The J segment lost 10 bases and the V segment lost 1 base, leaving 4 bases of the junction unmatched. This CDR3 region has 14 residues. CDR3: CASSVRGQGAEQFF. The CDR3 region has the DNA TGTGCCAGCAGCGTACGAGGACAGGGGGCAGAGCAGTTCTTC.

CDR3 bases: TGTGCCAGCGGGAACAGGGTCGGTCGAGGAGAGACCCAGTACTTC. It encodes CASGNRVGRGETQYF. The chain has TRBV6-6 and TRBJ2-5; D is perhaps TRBD1 (6 bases). The CDR3 sequence is 15 residues long. Trimming pared 8 bases from V and 4 bases from J, leaving 20 bases between. Germline CDR1 reads MNHNY; CDR2 reads SVGAGI (reference sequence).

This sequence joins TRBV29-1 and TRBJ1-2; D might be TRBD1 (6 bases). The V end was cut by 7 bases, the J end by 4 bases, with 16 bases between. This CDR3 comprises 13 residues. CDR1 and CDR2 from the germline V gene are SQVTM and ANQGSEA. The CDR3 loop reads CSAMTGRGYGYTF. The CDR3 nucleotides read TGCAGCGCTATGACAGGACGTGGCTATGGCTACACCTTC.

This chain joins TRBV19 and TRBJ1-1; 7 bases are a match to TRBD1. J gave up 1 base and V 1 base, and 0 bases lay outside the gene matches. CDR3 length equals 14 residues. Germline-derived CDR1 and CDR2 are LNHDA and SQIVND (reference sequence). The CDR3, as DNA: TGTGCCAGTAGTATAGGACAGGGGAACACTGAAGCTTTCTTT. Its protein product is CASSIGQGNTEAFF.

V and J are TRBV4-2 and TRBJ2-1; the D gene is possibly TRBD2 (6 bases). Germline values: CDR1 LGHNA, CDR2 YNFKEQ. The CDR3 is 15 residues long. V was shortened by 3 bases and J by 9 bases, with 18 bases between the two germline ends. The CDR3 nucleotides are TGTGCCAGCAGCCATTCCCGGGGGAGGACTGGTGAGCAGTTCTTC. This sequence encodes CASSHSRGRTGEQFF.

The genes are TRBV10-1 and TRBJ1-2; 7 nucleotides agree with TRBD1. The germline gives CDR1 WNHNN, CDR2 SYGVQD (reference sequence). The CDR3 totals 14 residues. V dropped 9 bases and J dropped 4; count of bases not matched to a gene: 11. For the CDR3, the DNA is TGCGCCAGATCGAGGACAGGAGTTTTCTATGGCTACACCTTC. Translation: CARSRTGVFYGYTF.

The sample holds a few counts of this clone. The chain couples TRBV5-5 to TRBJ1-2, with TRBD1 matching over 8 bases. This CDR3 has 13 residues. Germline lookup yields CDR1 SGHKS and CDR2 YYEKEE (reference sequence). V was clipped by 3 bases and J by 8 bases; unmatched bases: 6. The CDR3, as DNA: TGTGCCAGCAGCTACACAGGGGGTAGAGGCTACACCTTC. This translates into CASSYTGGRGYTF.

J is TRBJ1-2 and V is TRBV14, with D unclear. The CDR3 has 13 amino acids. The germline CDR1 and CDR2 sequences are SGHDN and FVKESK. V was clipped by 1 base and J by 6 bases, with 9 bases between them. DNA of the CDR3: TGTGCCAGCAGCCAAGGCGGGGTTCATGGCTACACCTTC. Its translation is CASSQGGVHGYTF.

A few counts support this clone. The chain uses TRBV20-1 and TRBJ1-1, with D possibly matching TRBD1 (6 bases). V lost 4 bases and J lost 5, with 8 bases in between. In germline, CDR1 is DFQATT, CDR2 SNEGSKA (reference sequence). This CDR3 comprises 11 residues. CDR3 sequence (DNA): TGCAGTGCTACGGACAGAACTGAAGCTTTCTTT. Its protein is CSATDRTEAFF.

The chain is built from TRBV4-1 and TRBJ2-5, with D perhaps TRBD2 (6 bases). CDR3 length: 15 amino acids. In germline, CDR1 is MGHRA, CDR2 YSYEKL. Trimming stripped 0 bases from V and 3 bases from J, with 11 bases between. The CDR3 sequence: CASSQEYGGEETQYF. CDR3 nucleotide sequence: TGCGCCAGCAGCCAAGAATACGGGGGAGAAGAGACCCAGTACTTC.

This chain joins TRBV19 and TRBJ1-2, with a tentative D call TRBD1 (6 bases). The CDR3 contains 15 residues. Trimming pared 6 bases from V and 6 bases from J, leaving 20 bases between. Germline V lookup: CDR1 LNHDA, CDR2 SQIVND (reference sequence). The CDR3 nucleotides are TGTGCCAGTAGCACAGGGTTAACGCAGGGAGATGGCTACACCTTC. Translating gives CASSTGLTQGDGYTF. The whole variable domain, remainder taken from reference TRBV19 and TRBJ1-2, is DGGITQSPKYLFRKEGQNVTLSCEQNLNHDAMYWYRQDPGQGLRLIYYSQIVNDFQKGDIAEGYSVSREKKESFPLTVTSAQKNPTAFYLCASSTGLTQGDGYTFGSGTRLTVV.